This T cell receptor (beta chain) comes out of a study of identifying expanded T cells in peripheral blood. Collection occurred without any documented infections or immune events in donors. Profiled with immunoSEQ multiplex PCR; TCRdb holds only in-frame clones, not every one. The data contain more than 70,000 clones, 75% to 90% of them singletons. Findings of the study overall: Variance in clone template counts between approximately two-week samples significantly increased with total template count across all healthy donors. Technical replicates showed approximately 1.2 changed clones; approximately 2 weeks approximately 16; four weeks 19.

This clone was seen a single time. Its specificity is unknown. Germline loops: CDR1 SGHRS, CDR2 YFSETQ. This CDR3 contains 15 residues. Between the trimmed V and J ends, which lost 3 bases and 3 bases, there was a span of 16 bases. This sequence originates from a person aged 18-70 years in good health. The chain has TRBV5-1 and TRBJ2-7; the D gene is possibly TRBD1 (6 bases). Sequenced input: blood. CDR3 in DNA: TGCGCCAGCAGCTCTGCTCCCGGGACAAACTACGAGCAGTACTTC. It encodes CASSSAPGTNYEQYF.